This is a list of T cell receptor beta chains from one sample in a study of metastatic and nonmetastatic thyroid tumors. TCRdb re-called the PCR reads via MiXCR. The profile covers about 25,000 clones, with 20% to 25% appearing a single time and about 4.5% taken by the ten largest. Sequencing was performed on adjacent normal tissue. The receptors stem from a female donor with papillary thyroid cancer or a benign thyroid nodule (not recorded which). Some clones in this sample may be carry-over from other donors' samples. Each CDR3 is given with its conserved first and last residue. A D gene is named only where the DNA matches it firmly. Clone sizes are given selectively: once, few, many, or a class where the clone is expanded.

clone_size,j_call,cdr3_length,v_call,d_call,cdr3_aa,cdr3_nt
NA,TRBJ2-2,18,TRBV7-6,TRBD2,CASSTTRTGGPVTGELFF,TGTGCCAGCAGCACAACGCGGACGGGAGGGCCGGTCACCGGGGAGCTGTTTTTT
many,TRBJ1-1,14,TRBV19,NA,CASRQGDTNTEAFF,TGTGCCAGTAGACAAGGGGATACAAACACTGAAGCCTTCTTT
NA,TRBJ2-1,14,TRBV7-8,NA,CVSSPPLEGAEQFF,TGTGTCAGCAGCCCTCCACTAGAGGGAGCTGAGCAGTTCTTC
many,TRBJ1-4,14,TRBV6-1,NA,CASRQQGTNEKLFF,TGTGCCAGCAGACAACAGGGAACTAATGAAAAACTGTTTTTT
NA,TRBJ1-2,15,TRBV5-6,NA,CASSLLTVTSYGYPF,TGTGCCAGCAGCTTGTTAACCGTGACTTCCTATGGCTACCCCTTC
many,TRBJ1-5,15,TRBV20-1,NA,CSARVGGNSNQPQHF,TGCAGTGCTAGAGTCGGAGGGAACAGCAATCAGCCCCAGCATTTT
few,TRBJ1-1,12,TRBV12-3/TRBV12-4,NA,CAGSLGEDGAFF,TGTGCCGGCAGTTTAGGCGAAGACGGAGCTTTCTTT
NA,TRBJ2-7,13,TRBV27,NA,CASSSVDSYEQYF,TGTGCCAGCAGTTCGGTGGACTCCTACGAGCAGTACTTC
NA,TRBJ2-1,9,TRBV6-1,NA,CASSERRSF,TGTGCCAGCAGCGAACGGAGGTCCTTC
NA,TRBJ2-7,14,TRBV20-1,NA,CSARDPRGTYEQYF,TGCAGTGCTAGAGATCCTCGGGGGACCTACGAGCAGTACTTC
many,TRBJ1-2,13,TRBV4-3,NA,CASSQGGDYGYTF,TGCGCCAGCAGCCAGGGCGGGGATTATGGCTACACCTTC
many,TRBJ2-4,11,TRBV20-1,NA,CSARDNEGQYF,TGCAGTGCTAGAGACAACGAGGGTCAGTACTTC
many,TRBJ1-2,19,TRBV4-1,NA,CASSQLSPLLTGPDYGYTF,TGCGCCAGCAGCCAATTATCCCCCCTGCTGACAGGCCCCGACTATGGCTACACCTTC
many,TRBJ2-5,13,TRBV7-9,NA,CASSFTISQTQYF,TGTGCCAGCAGCTTTACGATTTCTCAGACCCAGTACTTC
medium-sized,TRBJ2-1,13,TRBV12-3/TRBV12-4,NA,CASSPLIDNEQFF,TGTGCCAGCAGCCCCCTAATTGATAATGAGCAGTTCTTC
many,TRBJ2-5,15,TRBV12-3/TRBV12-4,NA,CASSPRTGVAETQYF,TGTGCCAGCAGCCCTAGGACGGGAGTAGCAGAGACCCAGTACTTC